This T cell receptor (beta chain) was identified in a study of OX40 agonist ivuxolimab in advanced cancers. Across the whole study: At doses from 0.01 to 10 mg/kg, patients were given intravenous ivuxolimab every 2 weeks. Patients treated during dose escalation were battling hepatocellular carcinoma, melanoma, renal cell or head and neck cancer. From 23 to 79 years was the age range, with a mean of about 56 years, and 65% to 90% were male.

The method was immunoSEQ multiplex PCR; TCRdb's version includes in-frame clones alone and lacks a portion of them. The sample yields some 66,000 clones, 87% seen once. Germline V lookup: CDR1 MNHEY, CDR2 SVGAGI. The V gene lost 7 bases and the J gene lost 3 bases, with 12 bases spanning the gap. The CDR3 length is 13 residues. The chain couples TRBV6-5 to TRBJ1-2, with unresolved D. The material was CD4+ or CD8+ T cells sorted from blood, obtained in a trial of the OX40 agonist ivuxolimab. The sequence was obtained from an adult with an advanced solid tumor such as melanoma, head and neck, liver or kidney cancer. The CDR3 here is CASKPSGDYGYTF. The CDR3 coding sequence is TGTGCCAGCAAACCTTCGGGAGACTATGGCTACACCTTC.